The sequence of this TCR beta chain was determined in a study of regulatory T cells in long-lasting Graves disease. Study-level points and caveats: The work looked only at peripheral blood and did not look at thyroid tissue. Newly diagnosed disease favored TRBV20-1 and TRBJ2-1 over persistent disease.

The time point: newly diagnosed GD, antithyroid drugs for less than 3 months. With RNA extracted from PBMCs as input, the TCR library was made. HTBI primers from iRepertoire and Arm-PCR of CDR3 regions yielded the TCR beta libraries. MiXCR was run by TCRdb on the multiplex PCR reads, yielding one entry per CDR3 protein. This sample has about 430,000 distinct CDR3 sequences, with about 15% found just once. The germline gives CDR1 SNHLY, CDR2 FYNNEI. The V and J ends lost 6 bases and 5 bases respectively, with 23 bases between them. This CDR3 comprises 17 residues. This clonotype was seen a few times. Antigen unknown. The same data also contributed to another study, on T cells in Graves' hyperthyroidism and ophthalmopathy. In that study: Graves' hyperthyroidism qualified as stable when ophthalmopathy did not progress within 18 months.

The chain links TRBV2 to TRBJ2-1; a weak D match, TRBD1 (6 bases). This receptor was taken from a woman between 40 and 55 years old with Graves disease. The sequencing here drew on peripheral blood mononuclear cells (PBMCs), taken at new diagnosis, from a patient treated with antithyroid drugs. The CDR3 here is CASSQESAGVIHNEQFF. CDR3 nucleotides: TGTGCCAGCAGCCAAGAATCTGCAGGGGTTATCCACAATGAGCAGTTCTTC.